The 21 T cell receptor beta chains reported below all come from one sample, sequenced in a study of blood T cell repertoires in COVID-19. The data were produced by immunoSEQ multiplex PCR, yet TCRdb's version contains in-frame clones alone and is incomplete. Among 150,000 to 200,000 clones listed, 80% were seen once. Sequencing was performed on peripheral blood. The receptors here all came from a man between 65 and 85 years old with active or convalescent COVID-19.

The sample holds a few counts of this clone. V gene TRBV11-2 combines with J gene TRBJ1-6; D possibly corresponds to TRBD1 (5 bases). The germline V gene encodes CDR1 SGHAT and CDR2 FQNNGV. V lost 1 base, J lost 0 bases, and 13 bases lay in between. The CDR3 consists of 18 residues. The DNA of the CDR3 is TGTGCCAGCAGCTTAGGGAAAAGACAGAGCTCCTATAATTCACCCCTCCACTTT. Its protein is CASSLGKRQSSYNSPLHF.

J is TRBJ2-1 and V is TRBV4-2; 13 bases align to TRBD2. Germline trimming cut 4 bases from V and 2 bases from J; bases unmatched to any gene: 8. Germline V lookup: CDR1 LGHNA, CDR2 YNFKEQ. The CDR3 contains 18 residues. The CDR3 sequence is CASSPAGLAGITYNEQFF. CDR3 in DNA: TGTGCCAGCAGCCCTGCGGGACTAGCGGGAATTACCTACAATGAGCAGTTCTTC.

This clone appeared a single time. This chain joins TRBV21-1 and TRBJ2-1; TRBD1 is taken as the D call from the table, unchecked against the DNA. TRBV21-1 is reported as a pseudogene. The length of the CDR3 is 14 residues. The CDR3 nucleotides are TGTGCCAGCAATAAAAACAGCTCCTACAATGAGCAGTTCTTC. Its translation is CASNKNSSYNEQFF.

This chain joins TRBV10-2 and TRBJ2-7; TRBD2 aligns across 8 bases. From germline, CDR1 is WSHSY and CDR2 SAAADI. After removal of 6 bases from V and 3 bases from J, the junction contained 4 bases not matched to a gene. The CDR3 is made up of 13 amino acids. This chain's CDR3 is CASRSSGNYEQYF. For the CDR3, the DNA is TGCGCCAGCAGAAGTAGCGGGAACTACGAGCAGTACTTC.

The chain carries TRBV4-3 and TRBJ2-5, with 8 nucleotides matching TRBD2. This CDR3 region has 18 residues. Germline V gene data show CDR1 as LGHNA and CDR2 as YSLEER. V lost 0 bases and J lost 1; bases outside the gene matches: 10. This CDR3 reads CASSQESGAGAAQETQYF. Written as DNA, the CDR3 is TGCGCCAGCAGCCAAGAATCGGGAGCGGGGGCGGCCCAAGAGACCCAGTACTTC.

The chain has TRBV6-5 and TRBJ2-3; D ambiguous. V shed 6 bases and J shed 4 bases, with 14 bases lying between them. The CDR3 is 14 amino acids. Germline CDR1 MNHEY, CDR2 SVGAGI. The CDR3 is CASSGHLRPDTQYF. The CDR3 DNA reads TGTGCCAGCAGCGGTCATCTGCGCCCAGATACGCAGTATTTT.

V gene TRBV4-1 combines with J gene TRBJ2-1; 9 bases line up with TRBD2. V gave up 4 bases and J gave up 5 bases; unmatched junction bases: 9. From germline, CDR1 is MGHRA and CDR2 YSYEKL. The CDR3 length is 16 residues. The CDR3: CASSPLRAGGDNEQFF. CDR3 coding DNA: TGCGCCAGCAGCCCCCTCCGGGCGGGAGGGGACAATGAGCAGTTCTTC.

In DNA, the CDR3 is TGTGCCAGCAGTGGACTAGCGTCAAACACAGATACGCAGTATTTT. Amino acid sequence: CASSGLASNTDTQYF. The gene calls are TRBV6-6 and TRBJ2-3; TRBD2 matches at 9 bases. The trim removed 5 bases at V and 2 bases at J, leaving 5 bases unmatched. Germline-derived CDR1 and CDR2 are MNHNY and SVGAGI (reference sequence). This CDR3 is 15 amino acids long.

This rearrangement joins TRBV10-3 to TRBJ2-7, with D perhaps TRBD2 (6 bases). This CDR3 spans 13 amino acids. CDR1 and CDR2 from the germline V gene are ENHRY and SYGVKD. V gave up 4 bases and J gave up 3 bases, with 10 bases separating them. CDR3 sequence reads: CAISVQGGYEQYF. In DNA form, the CDR3 reads TGTGCCATCAGTGTGCAGGGAGGCTACGAGCAGTACTTC.

This sequence joins TRBV6-4 and TRBJ1-2; D remains ambiguous. CDR3 size: 10 residues. Trimming took 8 bases from V and 14 from J, leaving 15 bases between them. The germline gives CDR1 MRHNA, CDR2 SNTAGT. The CDR3 loop is CASDGSPLTF. CDR3 sequence (DNA): TGTGCCAGCGACGGGAGCCCCTTAACCTTC.

The chain uses TRBV10-2 and TRBJ1-3; D may be TRBD1 (5 bases). Between the trimmed V and J ends, which lost 8 bases and 4 bases, there was a span of 18 bases. The germline V gene encodes CDR1 WSHSY and CDR2 SAAADI. This CDR3 has 15 amino acids. Here the CDR3 DNA reads TGCGCCAGCCGTACAGGCTATTGGAACGGAAACACCATATATTTT. It yields the protein CASRTGYWNGNTIYF.

V is TRBV29-1 and J is TRBJ2-3; 11 positions agree with TRBD2. This CDR3 comprises 14 residues. With 7 bases clipped from V and 1 base from J, the junction kept 4 bases outside the gene matches. The germline CDR1 and CDR2 sequences are SQVTM and ANQGSEA. The CDR3 DNA follows: TGCAGCGGGAAGGGACTAGCGGGCACAGATACGCAGTATTTT. It specifies CSGKGLAGTDTQYF.

V is TRBV7-9 and J is TRBJ2-3; D unresolved. V shed 2 bases and J shed 2 bases, with 8 bases lying between them. Germline V lookup: CDR1 SEHNR, CDR2 FQNEAQ (reference sequence). This CDR3 comprises 14 residues. The CDR3 DNA reads as TGTGCCAGCAGCTTATTCGGAGACACAGATACGCAGTATTTT. Protein product: CASSLFGDTDTQYF.

This chain connects TRBV6-2 or TRBV6-3 to TRBJ1-1; D is perhaps TRBD1 (6 bases). The germline gives CDR1 MNHEY, CDR2 SVGEGT. Trimming left V 2 bases short and J 4 bases short, with 11 bases between. The CDR3 length is 14 residues. The CDR3 is CASSYRQGSTEAFF. Written as DNA, the CDR3 is TGTGCCAGCAGTTACCGGCAGGGGAGCACTGAAGCTTTCTTT.

V gene TRBV7-9 combines with J gene TRBJ2-5, with 15 bases aligning to TRBD2. The germline gives CDR1 SEHNR, CDR2 FQNEAQ (reference sequence). The CDR3 extends over 17 amino acids. The ends lost 5 bases at V and 5 bases at J; junction bases unmatched: 9. CDR3 DNA sequence: TGTGCCAGCAGCCGGACTAGCGGGGGGGCAGGCTGGGAGACCCAGTACTTC. Amino acid sequence: CASSRTSGGAGWETQYF.

The rearrangement uses TRBV12-3 or TRBV12-4 and TRBJ1-1; maybe TRBD1 (6 bases). The CDR3 is made up of 13 amino acids. The V and J ends lost 9 bases and 1 base respectively, with 12 bases between them. CDR3 loop: CASTGQTNTEAFF. The CDR3 nucleotides read TGTGCCAGTACGGGACAAACGAACACTGAAGCTTTCTTT.

The chain joins TRBV19 to TRBJ1-5; maybe TRBD1 (6 bases). Germline V CDR1 and CDR2: LNHDA, SQIVND (reference sequence). The V end was cut by 3 bases, the J end by 3 bases, with 15 bases between. The CDR3 has 16 residues. The CDR3, as DNA: TGTGCCAGTAGTATCCGGTCAGGGGCAGACAATCAGCCCCAGCATTTT. This sequence encodes CASSIRSGADNQPQHF.

The CDR3 here is CASSARPGDEQFF. The CDR3 coding sequence is TGTGCCAGCAGCGCGAGGCCAGGGGATGAGCAGTTCTTC. The genes are TRBV7-9 and TRBJ2-1, with D perhaps matching TRBD1 (6 bases). The CDR3 is made up of 13 amino acids. Germline V CDR1 and CDR2: SEHNR, FQNEAQ (reference sequence). The V gene lost 5 bases and the J gene lost 8 bases, with 13 bases spanning the gap.

The chain combines TRBV3-1 (or the pseudogene TRBV3-2) with TRBJ2-1; D remains unclear. The CDR3 covers 13 residues. CDR1 and CDR2 (germline): LGHDT, YNNKEL (reference sequence). V lost 1 base and J lost 7, with 8 bases in between. The CDR3, as DNA: TGTGCCAGCAGCCAAGGAGAGCTTAATGAGCAGTTCTTC. Protein sequence: CASSQGELNEQFF.

The chain links TRBV19 to TRBJ2-7; TRBD2 aligns across 11 bases. CDR3 size: 23 residues. The germline V gene has CDR1 LNHDA and CDR2 SQIVND (reference sequence). The CDR3 protein is CPRPAVKGRLGLAGGRYSYEQYF. As DNA, the CDR3 is TGTCCACGCCCCGCGGTAAAAGGTCGGCTGGGGCTAGCGGGGGGCCGATACTCCTACGAGCAGTACTTC.

The gene calls are TRBV19 and TRBJ1-1; 7 bases map to TRBD1. Trimming at V came to 6 bases and at J to 0 bases, leaving 13 bases not matched to a gene. This CDR3 region has 17 residues. From germline, CDR1 is LNHDA and CDR2 SQIVND (reference sequence). In DNA, the CDR3 is TGTGCCAGTAGAACCGGGACAGAGGCGATAATGAACACTGAAGCTTTCTTT. It yields the protein CASRTGTEAIMNTEAFF.